Listed here is a single T cell receptor beta chain. Its target is not known. Profiling relied on immunoSEQ multiplex PCR, and the TCRdb table lists in-frame clones only, not all of them. The sample gives about 45,000 clones, roughly 65% of which show up once; less than 20% is in the top ten. This entry belongs to a study of radiotherapy plus CTLA-4 blockade in lung cancer. As for the study in general: For approximately 17% of patients, objective responses occurred, and roughly 31% had disease control. Whole-study findings and limits: With interferon-beta, early dynamics of blood T cell clones were reported to best predict response. Blood TCR clones of tumor origin expanded after radiotherapy plus ipilimumab.

This CDR3 has 16 amino acids. V dropped 7 bases and J dropped 1; count of bases not matched to a gene: 11. From germline, CDR1 is SQVTM and CDR2 ANQGSEA. The sequencing here drew on peripheral blood, taken from a patient treated with radiotherapy plus ipilimumab. The TCR sequence derives from a human donor with non-small cell lung cancer who had a partial response to radiotherapy plus ipilimumab. V gene TRBV29-1 combines with J gene TRBJ2-3; 10 bases map to TRBD2. The CDR3 sequence: CSATGLAGAGTDTQYF. In DNA, the CDR3 is TGCAGCGCTACAGGGCTAGCGGGGGCCGGCACAGATACGCAGTATTTT.